This T cell receptor (beta chain) was captured by sequencing in a study of T cells after yellow fever vaccination. Regarding the study as a whole: Although most clonotypes did not, a small share appeared in both CD4 and CD8 compartments. There was a possibility that FACS-sorted repertoires contained abundant clonotypes contaminating from the bulk population. Booster samples showed a return of most primary-vaccination clones (around 96% CD4, roughly 85% CD8).

V trimming: 5 bases; J trimming: 2 bases; junction bases outside the gene matches: 6. The CDR3 length is 14 residues. TCRdb processed the 5' RACE reads anew with MiXCR; each CDR3 protein has one entry. Of hundreds of thousands of distinct CDR3 sequences in the sample, about 12% were seen once. In its sample, this clonotype was seen many times. Its antigen remains unknown. Sequencing was performed on PBMCs, taken on the day of the yellow fever booster vaccination. The TCR sequence derives from a man aged 30 to 39 who received the YFV17D yellow fever vaccine. V and J are TRBV12-3 or TRBV12-4 and TRBJ2-7; 7 bases line up with TRBD1. The CDR3 region is CASSPGTVTYEQYF. DNA of the CDR3: TGTGCCAGCAGTCCCGGGACAGTCACCTACGAGCAGTACTTC.